These T cell receptor beta chains were read from a single sample in a study of shared clonotypes between healthy human individuals. Assay: immunoSEQ multiplex PCR; the TCRdb copy retains only in-frame clones and omits some. The sample includes over a million clones, about 98.5% of them seen just once. The sequencing input was naive CD4+ T cells sorted from blood. These receptors all come from a man aged 25 to 40 in good health. CDR3s include the opening cysteine and the closing phenylalanine or tryptophan. D genes are given only for firm matches. Only some rows state a clone size, as once, few, many or a class for expanded clones.

TGTGCCAGTAGTCCGGGAGGACTAGAAAACATTCAGTACTTC | CASSPGGLENIQYF | TRBV19 | TRBD2 | NA | TRBJ2-4
TGTGCCAGCGGTGGGACAGGGGGCAATCAGCCCCAGCATTTT | CASGGTGGNQPQHF | TRBV2 | TRBD1 | NA | TRBJ1-5
TGTGCCAGCAGCGTAGGTACAGGGGGCTTAACTGAAGCTTTCTTT | CASSVGTGGLTEAFF | TRBV9 | TRBD1 | NA | TRBJ1-1
TGTGCCAGCAGCCCCCTGGGCCCGGGGTATGGCTACACCTTC | CASSPLGPGYGYTF | TRBV5-8 | NA | NA | TRBJ1-2
TGTGCCAGCAGCCCCGGGGCTAGCGGGCCTAACACCGGGGAGCTGTTTTTT | CASSPGASGPNTGELFF | TRBV5-8 | TRBD2 | NA | TRBJ2-2
TGTGCCAGCAGCTCCGACAGGGCAGGGGAGCAGTACTTC | CASSSDRAGEQYF | TRBV5-4 | TRBD1 | NA | TRBJ2-7
TGTGCCAGCAGTTTAAGGGGGGATCAGCCCCAGCATTTT | CASSLRGDQPQHF | TRBV27 | NA | NA | TRBJ1-5
TGCGCCAGCAGCAAGCGGGAGGGCCTTCGGGAGCTGTTTTTT | CASSKREGLRELFF | TRBV4-1 | TRBD2 | NA | TRBJ2-2
TGTGCCAGCAGCTCATCCGGGACTAGCGTAAGCAATGAGCAGTTCTTC | CASSSSGTSVSNEQFF | TRBV5-4 | TRBD2 | once | TRBJ2-1
TGCGCCAGCAGCTTCGGAGACAATGAGCAGTTCTTC | CASSFGDNEQFF | TRBV5-1 | NA | NA | TRBJ2-1
TGCGCCAGCAGTGAAGGACAGTTCGGGGCTTTCTTT | CASSEGQFGAFF | TRBV10-1 | NA | NA | TRBJ1-1
TGTGCCAGCAGTTTATCAAAGGGAGTCGGTCGCAATGAGCAGTTCTTC | CASSLSKGVGRNEQFF | TRBV28 | NA | NA | TRBJ2-1
TGTGCCAGTAGTATATCCGCTAGCGGCTCCTGCGAGCAGTACTTC | CASSISASGSCEQYF | TRBV19 | TRBD2 | NA | TRBJ2-7
TGTGCCAGCAGTGAATACCCCAGCTCCTACAATGAGCAGTTCTTC | CASSEYPSSYNEQFF | TRBV2 | NA | NA | TRBJ2-1
TGCGCCAGCAGCCAAGCTAGCGGGAGTGCGGACGGGGAGCTGTTTTTT | CASSQASGSADGELFF | TRBV4-3 | TRBD2 | once | TRBJ2-2
TGTGCCAGCAGTTACGGACTTCCGGACACCGGGGAGCTGTTTTTT | CASSYGLPDTGELFF | TRBV6-5 | NA | NA | TRBJ2-2
TGTGCCAGCAGCGTAAGACAGGGGATCGATGAGCAGTTCTTC | CASSVRQGIDEQFF | TRBV5-4 | TRBD1 | NA | TRBJ2-1
TGTGCCAGCAGCCCCCCCGACAGGAATCAGTATTTT | CASSPPDRNQYF | TRBV7-2 | NA | NA | TRBJ2-3
TGTGCCAGCAGCCCCCGAGTAGGTGGGGGGGGAGAGACCCAGTACTTC | CASSPRVGGGGETQYF | TRBV9 | TRBD2 | once | TRBJ2-5
TGTGCCAGCAGCCAAGTGGGACTAGGCACAGATACGCAGTATTTT | CASSQVGLGTDTQYF | TRBV7-2 | TRBD2 | NA | TRBJ2-3
TGTGCCAGCAGCTCCCACGAGCAGTACTTC | CASSSHEQYF | TRBV5-5 | NA | once | TRBJ2-7
TGCAGTGCTGAGCGGGGACACGGGGATACGCAGTATTTT | CSAERGHGDTQYF | TRBV29-1 | NA | NA | TRBJ2-3
TGTGCCAGTAGTCCCGGGCCCCGTCGGGAGCAGTACTTC | CASSPGPRREQYF | TRBV19 | NA | NA | TRBJ2-7
TGTGCCAGCAGTCTGAGGACAGGACAGCAGCCCCAGCATTTT | CASSLRTGQQPQHF | TRBV27 | TRBD1 | NA | TRBJ1-5
TGTGCCAGCAGCCCACCGGGACTAGTCCTAAACACAGATACGCAGTATTTT | CASSPPGLVLNTDTQYF | TRBV7-9 | TRBD2 | NA | TRBJ2-3
TGTGCCAGCAGTCCCCTAGCGGGGGGTTACAATGAGCAGTTCTTC | CASSPLAGGYNEQFF | TRBV28 | TRBD2 | NA | TRBJ2-1
TGTGCCAGCAGCTTCGACAGGGAGTCCCTATACGAGCAGTACTTC | CASSFDRESLYEQYF | TRBV7-2 | TRBD1 | NA | TRBJ2-7
TGTGCCAGCAGCCCGGGACCAAGCGGGATAAATGAGCAGTTCTTC | CASSPGPSGINEQFF | TRBV5-5 | TRBD2 | NA | TRBJ2-1
TGTGCCAGCAGTTCGCCAGGGGCAATCAATGAGCAGTTCTTC | CASSSPGAINEQFF | TRBV28 | NA | NA | TRBJ2-1
TGTGCCAGCAGCTCCGAAGCGGGAAGTATTGGTGAGCAGTTCTTC | CASSSEAGSIGEQFF | TRBV11-3 | TRBD2 | NA | TRBJ2-1
TGTGCCAGCAGCTTTCAAGTGGGGACAGGGACATCCTACGAGCAGTACTTC | CASSFQVGTGTSYEQYF | TRBV5-6 | TRBD1 | NA | TRBJ2-7
TGTGCCAGCTGTAGGGTTACAACTAATGAAAAACTGTTTTTT | CASCRVTTNEKLFF | TRBV2 | NA | NA | TRBJ1-4
TGTGCCTGGAGTCAACCCCGGATTAGAGGGCCGTATCAGCCCCAGCATTTT | CAWSQPRIRGPYQPQHF | TRBV30 | NA | NA | TRBJ1-5
TGTGCCAGCAGCTTAAGGGACAGGGCCTCCTACGAGCAGTACTTC | CASSLRDRASYEQYF | TRBV11-1 | TRBD1 | NA | TRBJ2-7
TGTGCCAGCAGCCCCAGCGGGAGCCGCACAGATACGCAGTATTTT | CASSPSGSRTDTQYF | TRBV5-4 | TRBD2 | NA | TRBJ2-3
TGTGCCAGCAGGTACAGCCAGAACACTGAAGCTTTCTTT | CASRYSQNTEAFF | TRBV6-5 | NA | NA | TRBJ1-1
TGCAGCGTTGCCCAGGGGGGCTACGAGCAGTACTTC | CSVAQGGYEQYF | TRBV29-1 | NA | NA | TRBJ2-7
TGTGCCAGCATGGAGACAGGGCAAGAGACCCAGTACTTC | CASMETGQETQYF | TRBV6-1 | TRBD1 | NA | TRBJ2-5
TGTGCCAGTAGTATAGCGGGGGCAGGGGTCTCCTACGAGCAGTACTTC | CASSIAGAGVSYEQYF | TRBV19 | NA | NA | TRBJ2-7
TGTGCCAGCAGAAAGCTGGGCGAACCGAAGCCTTACGAGCAGTACTTC | CASRKLGEPKPYEQYF | TRBV5-4 | NA | NA | TRBJ2-7
TGTGCCAGCAGTGAATTTTGGGAGACCTACGAGCAGTACTTC | CASSEFWETYEQYF | TRBV2 | NA | NA | TRBJ2-7
TGTGCCAGCAGTACGACAGGTCTACCCCATCAGCCCCAGCATTTT | CASSTTGLPHQPQHF | TRBV6-1 | NA | NA | TRBJ1-5
TGTGCCAGCAGAATTGGACAGGGCGAGACCCAGTACTTC | CASRIGQGETQYF | TRBV28 | TRBD1 | NA | TRBJ2-5
TGTGCCAGCAGCGGAGCGATAGCGGGAGGCCGCCAAGAGACCCAGTACTTC | CASSGAIAGGRQETQYF | TRBV9 | TRBD2 | NA | TRBJ2-5
TGTGCCAGCAGCTCCGACGTTAGGGGGCAGGGGGACTACGAGCAGTACTTC | CASSSDVRGQGDYEQYF | TRBV21-1 | NA | NA | TRBJ2-7
TGTGCCAGCTCATCTCCCGGGGGACTCAAAGAGACCCAGTACTTC | CASSSPGGLKETQYF | TRBV18 | NA | once | TRBJ2-5
TGTGCCAGCAGGGCTAGCGGGCGCTCCTACGAGCAGTACTTC | CASRASGRSYEQYF | TRBV27 | TRBD2 | NA | TRBJ2-7
TGTGCCAGCTCACCGGATTCCCGCACCGGGGAGCTGTTTTTT | CASSPDSRTGELFF | TRBV18 | NA | NA | TRBJ2-2
TGTGCCAGCAAGCAGGCCTCTGGAAACACCATATATTTT | CASKQASGNTIYF | TRBV6-1 | NA | NA | TRBJ1-3
TGTGCCAGCAGCTTGGGACATGCCAAATACGAGCAGTACTTC | CASSLGHAKYEQYF | TRBV7-6 | NA | NA | TRBJ2-7
TGCGCCAGCGCTTTGGACTTCTATGGCTACACCTTC | CASALDFYGYTF | TRBV5-1 | NA | NA | TRBJ1-2